This entry features one T cell receptor beta chain sequence. No antigen is known for it. Assay used: immunoSEQ multiplex PCR; TCRdb lists only in-frame clones, some missing. The table shows about 9,200 clones, with approximately 91% occurring only once. The data are from a study of stem cell transplantation in POMP-related autoinflammatory disease. Study observations and caveats: Patients with PRAID showed a restricted number of unique TRB V-J gene pairings. In patients with PRAID, every analyzed T-cell subset tended to show lower diversity and higher clonality.

Prominent immunodeficiency with autoinflammation defined PRAID. Germline V gene lookup returns CDR1 MGHRA and CDR2 YSYEKL. CDR3 length: 14 amino acids. The V and J ends lost 3 bases and 9 bases, in that order; junction bases with no gene match: 8. The clonotype originates from a human donor with POMP-related autoinflammation and immune dysregulation (PRAID). Sequenced material: CD8+ T cells from PBMCs, taken before stem cell transplantation. This chain uses TRBV4-1 with TRBJ2-5; the match to TRBD1 covers 9 bases. The CDR3 DNA reads as TGCGCCAGCAGCCAGAGGGTAGGACAGGGGTCCCAGTACTTC. It encodes CASSQRVGQGSQYF.